These 3 T cell receptor beta chains were all obtained from the same sample, sequenced in a study of T-cell memory formation after mild COVID-19. A single record per CDR3 protein comes from TCRdb applying MiXCR to the 5' RACE reads. The repertoire holds around 200,000 distinct CDR3 sequences, with over 9.5% as singletons. The sample consisted of PBMCs or a T cell subset sorted from them (not recorded which). Every receptor here comes from a man aged 18 to 29 who had mild COVID-19 (a few samples of this study predate the infection). Cell type and time point are not known.

In its sample, this clonotype was seen a few times. The V gene is TRBV4-3, the J gene TRBJ2-7; D might be TRBD1 (6 bases). V lost 1 base, J lost 2 bases, and 12 bases lay in between. CDR3 length: 15 residues. Germline CDR1 reads LGHNA; CDR2 reads YSLEER. The CDR3 nucleotides read TGCGCCAGCAGCCAAGGGTGGCAGGGGACCTACGAGCAGTACTTC. This gives the protein CASSQGWQGTYEQYF.

This clonotype was detected a few times. This chain joins TRBV14 and TRBJ2-1; D gene unclear. Germline CDR1 and CDR2: SGHDN and FVKESK. Trimming stripped 1 base from V and 8 bases from J, with 3 bases between. The CDR3 is 11 residues long. CDR3 DNA: TGTGCCAGCAGCCAAGTCCATGAGCAGTTCTTC. It codes for CASSQVHEQFF.

At least ten counts were recorded for this clonotype. The chain employs TRBV18 and TRBJ2-1; 13 positions match TRBD2. The CDR3 is 15 residues long. Germline loops: CDR1 KGHSH, CDR2 LQKENI. Trimming at V came to 6 bases and at J to 9 bases, leaving 8 bases not matched to a gene. The CDR3 region has the DNA TGTGCCAGCTCCCTCGGACTAGCGGGGGCCGCTGAGCAGTTCTTC. The encoded protein is CASSLGLAGAAEQFF.